These 20 T cell receptor beta chains came from one sample sequenced in a study of T cell responses to AZD1222 COVID-19 vaccine. TCRdb keeps only in-frame clones here, not all; method: immunoSEQ multiplex PCR. The table includes about 120,000 clones, 75% to 90% detected once. Sequences were derived from peripheral blood, sampled 28 days after the second AZD1222 dose. These receptors all stem from an adult who received the AZD1222 COVID-19 vaccine.

A single count supports this clone. V gene TRBV7-2 combines with J gene TRBJ1-5; TRBD1 matches 7 bases. The trim removed 6 bases at V and 5 bases at J, leaving 10 bases unmatched. The V gene's germline CDR1 is SGHTA and CDR2 FQGNSA. The CDR3 extends over 15 amino acids. CDR3 loop: CASRTTSGGDQPQHF. The CDR3 bases are TGTGCCAGCAGAACCACATCAGGGGGGGATCAGCCCCAGCATTTT.

V and J are TRBV9 and TRBJ2-3, with 7 bases identical to TRBD1. Germline V gives CDR1 SGDLS, CDR2 YYNGEE. The CDR3 loop spans 16 amino acids. The V and J ends lost 3 bases and 4 bases, in that order; junction bases with no gene match: 11. CDR3 DNA sequence: TGTGCCAGCAGCGCCCGACAGGGTCCAGGGTCAGATACGCAGTATTTT. As protein: CASSARQGPGSDTQYF.

This chain links TRBV12-3 or TRBV12-4 with TRBJ1-5; 7 bases match TRBD1. The CDR3 extends over 13 amino acids. Trimming cost V 7 bases and J 5 bases; bases outside gene matches: 5. The CDR3 nucleotides read TGTGCCAGCACCGACAGGGAGGATCAGCCCCAGCATTTT. It encodes CASTDREDQPQHF.

There are a few counts of this clone. The chain couples TRBV4-1 to TRBJ1-2; D gene unclear. Germline CDR1 and CDR2: MGHRA and YSYEKL. The CDR3 is 15 residues long. V gave up 0 bases and J gave up 4 bases, with 12 bases separating them. CDR3 residues: CASSQDESRGYGYTF. In nucleotides, the CDR3 is TGCGCCAGCAGCCAAGATGAGTCCCGAGGCTATGGCTACACCTTC.

This clone is a singleton in its sample. V usage is TRBV6-5 and J usage is TRBJ2-7; 8 nucleotides line up with TRBD1. The V and J ends lost 7 bases and 3 bases, in that order; junction bases with no gene match: 11. The V gene's germline CDR1 is MNHEY and CDR2 SVGAGI. The CDR3 consists of 15 residues. In DNA, the CDR3 is TGTGCCAGCACTAGAGACAGGGGTTTCGGCTACGAGCAGTACTTC. This sequence encodes CASTRDRGFGYEQYF.

V is TRBV4-3 and J is TRBJ2-1; 8 bases match TRBD2. Germline loops: CDR1 LGHNA, CDR2 YSLEER. CDR3 length: 13 residues. The V and J ends lost 1 base and 13 bases, in that order; junction bases with no gene match: 6. The CDR3 region has the DNA TGCGCCAGCAGCCAAGGAACCGGGACTAGACAGTTCTTC. Residues: CASSQGTGTRQFF.

The chain combines TRBV6-5 with TRBJ1-1; 7 bases match TRBD1. Germline V gives CDR1 MNHEY, CDR2 SVGAGI. J was trimmed by 5 bases and V by 6 bases; bases with no gene match: 9. The CDR3 covers 14 residues. CDR3 coding DNA: TGTGCCAGCAGACCTCTTGCAGGGGGTACTGAAGCTTTCTTT. This encodes CASRPLAGGTEAFF.

In regard to this clone: Other nucleotide sequences in the sample specify the same CDR3. This chain connects TRBV5-1 to TRBJ1-4; D is possibly TRBD1 (5 bases). This CDR3 has 14 residues. Trimming stripped 2 bases from V and 5 bases from J, with 10 bases between. CDR1 and CDR2 (germline): SGHRS, YFSETQ. The CDR3 reads CASSLGAGNEKLFF. CDR3 DNA sequence: TGCGCCAGCAGCTTAGGGGCAGGCAATGAAAAACTGTTTTTT.

V usage is TRBV7-9 and J usage is TRBJ1-3; TRBD1 might be the D (5 bases). The CDR3 extends over 15 amino acids. Germline values: CDR1 SEHNR, CDR2 FQNEAQ (reference sequence). Between the trimmed V and J ends, which lost 1 base and 2 bases, there was a span of 9 bases. The CDR3 protein is CASSLGGYAGNTIYF. CDR3 sequence (DNA): TGTGCCAGCAGCTTAGGGGGGTACGCTGGAAACACCATATATTTT.

V is TRBV5-1 and J is TRBJ2-7, with D possibly being TRBD1 or TRBD2 (6 bases each). CDR3 size: 15 residues. Germline CDR1 is SGHRS and CDR2 is YFSETQ. Deletions cut 4 bases from V and 3 bases from J, with 17 bases between. CDR3 coding DNA: TGCGCCAGCAGCCCCGGAGGAGGGGGATACTACGAGCAGTACTTC. Residues: CASSPGGGGYYEQYF.

The gene calls are TRBV7-9 and TRBJ2-1, with 7 nucleotides matching TRBD1. The CDR3 runs 15 residues. Germline CDR1 reads SEHNR; CDR2 reads FQNEAQ (reference sequence). V shed 6 bases and J 5 bases; nucleotides not matched to a gene: 10. The CDR3, as DNA: TGTGCCAGCAGTCCCTCACAGGGGCCGCACAATGAGCAGTTCTTC. It encodes CASSPSQGPHNEQFF.

The genes are TRBV6-2 or TRBV6-3 and TRBJ1-1; D unclear. CDR1 is MNHEY, CDR2 SVGEGT, per germline. The CDR3 totals 13 residues. V lost 3 bases to trimming and J lost 10 bases, with 15 bases between them. The CDR3 sequence is CASSYVYLEGAFF. For the CDR3, the DNA is TGTGCCAGCAGTTATGTTTACCTGGAGGGAGCTTTCTTT.

This sequence joins TRBV2 and TRBJ1-2; D possibly corresponds to TRBD1 (5 bases). The V gene lost 4 bases and the J gene lost 4 bases, with 13 bases spanning the gap. There are 14 residues in the CDR3. The V gene's germline CDR1 is SNHLY and CDR2 FYNNEI. CDR3 sequence: CASSVEGYGYGYTF. CDR3 nucleotide sequence: TGTGCCAGCAGTGTTGAGGGGTACGGCTATGGCTACACCTTC.

The chain links TRBV19 to TRBJ1-3; D is perhaps TRBD1 (5 bases). V lost 2 bases and J 2 bases, leaving 13 bases between the germline ends. This CDR3 is built from 16 residues. The germline V gene encodes CDR1 LNHDA and CDR2 SQIVND (reference sequence). The CDR3 region has the DNA TGTGCCAGTAGTATAACCGGGACGGTGACTGGAAACACCATATATTTT. This translates into CASSITGTVTGNTIYF.

V gene TRBV5-1 combines with J gene TRBJ2-2, with no clear D. The CDR3 has 15 amino acids. The germline V and J ends were trimmed by 0 bases and 2 bases, with 8 bases remaining between them. Per germline, CDR1 SGHRS and CDR2 YFSETQ. The CDR3 sequence is CASSLGSINTGELFF. CDR3 DNA sequence: TGCGCCAGCAGCTTGGGATCCATAAACACCGGGGAGCTGTTTTTT.

The chain has TRBV20-1 and TRBJ2-7; D is unclear. The CDR3 length is 13 residues. The V end was cut by 3 bases, the J end by 0 bases, with 9 bases between. Germline CDR1 DFQATT, CDR2 SNEGSKA (reference sequence). CDR3 DNA sequence: TGCAGTGCTAGTTTCCACAGCTCCTACGAGCAGTACTTC. Its protein product is CSASFHSSYEQYF.

The chain carries TRBV7-7 and TRBJ2-1, with D tentatively TRBD1 or TRBD2 (5 bases each). Deletions cut 4 bases from V and 5 bases from J, with 9 bases between. CDR3 length equals 13 residues. Germline assignment: CDR1 SSHAT and CDR2 FNYEAQ (reference sequence). CDR3 sequence (DNA): TGTGCCAGCAGCTACGGGGCTAACAATGAGCAGTTCTTC. This encodes CASSYGANNEQFF.

The genes are TRBV5-1 and TRBJ1-1; 10 positions match TRBD1. The CDR3 sequence is 17 residues long. The germline CDR1 and CDR2 sequences are SGHRS and YFSETQ. V lost 5 bases to trimming and J lost 6 bases; unmatched junction nucleotides: 16. CDR3 residues: CASSRGIRGQGRPEAFF. DNA of the CDR3: TGCGCCAGCAGTAGGGGGATCCGGGGACAGGGGCGGCCTGAAGCTTTCTTT.

The chain has TRBV7-2 and TRBJ1-5; D ambiguous. V lost 3 bases to trimming and J lost 7 bases, with 10 bases between them. Germline V gene data show CDR1 as SGHTA and CDR2 as FQGNSA. This CDR3 spans 13 amino acids. The CDR3: CASSLVGLQPQHF. DNA of the CDR3: TGTGCCAGCAGCTTGGTGGGCCTCCAGCCCCAGCATTTT.

This chain connects TRBV6-5 to TRBJ1-2, with D perhaps TRBD1 (6 bases). The CDR3 contains 15 residues. Trimming stripped 1 base from V and 0 bases from J, with 9 bases between. The germline V gene has CDR1 MNHEY and CDR2 SVGAGI. The CDR3 coding sequence is TGTGCCAGCAGTTACTACGGGGGGCCTAACTATGGCTACACCTTC. Its protein is CASSYYGGPNYGYTF.